This T cell receptor beta chain was sequenced for a study of blood T cell repertoires in COVID-19. Germline V gives CDR1 MNHEY, CDR2 SMNVEV (reference sequence). The CDR3 sequence is 16 residues long. V was clipped by 6 bases and J by 6 bases, with 21 bases between them. Sequencing used immunoSEQ multiplex PCR; TCRdb keeps in-frame clones, though not all of them. There are more than 300,000 clones in the sample; 89% occur only once, and less than 2% lies in the top ten. The rearrangement joins TRBV27 to TRBJ1-5; D is perhaps TRBD1 (5 bases). The material sequenced was peripheral blood. This receptor was identified in a woman in her twenties or thirties with COVID-19, enrolled during active disease. The CDR3, as DNA: TGTGCCAGCAGCCAAACCGCGGACGGGGGGACTCAGCCCCAGCATTTT. It encodes CASSQTADGGTQPQHF.